This TCR beta chain was sequenced during a study of shared T cell receptors in the human thymus. Trimming removed 3 bases from V and 3 bases from J, with 14 bases in between. The germline V gene has CDR1 KGHSH and CDR2 LQKENI. This CDR3 region has 15 residues. TCRdb's copy holds only in-frame clones and misses some; the assay was immunoSEQ multiplex PCR. The sample yields about 660,000 clones, over 75% seen once. This sample was also put to use in a study of human thymus T cells. According to that study: It was from resections taken during corrective heart surgery that the thymus tissue came. Related research described thymic repertoires that were highly overlapping among unrelated individuals.

The sequencing sample was made of thymocytes. The sequence was obtained from a boy under three years old with a congenital heart defect. V usage is TRBV18 and J usage is TRBJ1-1; a weak D match, TRBD1 (5 bases). The CDR3 DNA is TGTGCCAGCTCACCTTCCGGCAGGGAAGACACTGAAGCTTTCTTT. Translation gives CASSPSGREDTEAFF.